The sequence of this T cell receptor beta chain was determined in a study of CD8 T cells in ankylosing spondylitis. Study-wide results and limits: Apparently characteristic of ankylosing spondylitis blood was a TCR beta motif (about eight highly homologous variants). Disease-linked clones reportedly showed significant enrichment in matched ankylosing spondylitis synovial fluid. Existing reports had already noted some motif variants in reactive arthritis synovial fluid and blood.

This clonotype was detected once. The antigen remains unidentified. Using its own MiXCR run on the 5' RACE reads, TCRdb lists one record per CDR3 protein. The table lists about 750,000 distinct CDR3 sequences, 19% of them singletons. V lost 1 base, J lost 9 bases, and 13 bases lay in between. Germline V CDR1 and CDR2: GTSNPN, SVGIG (reference sequence). CDR3 size: 13 residues. This TCR derives from a male donor with ankylosing spondylitis. The source material was blood, either unsorted or a sorted T cell fraction (not recorded which). This rearrangement joins TRBV30 to TRBJ1-5; D is undetermined. The DNA of the CDR3 is TGTGCCTGGAGTGAGGGATGGGGTCGGCCCCAGCATTTT. It yields the protein CAWSEGWGRPQHF.